Listed below are T cell receptor beta chains from one sample, sequenced in a study of molecular identifiers for immune sequencing clone quantification. TCRdb analysed the PCR reads with MiXCR anew, one entry per CDR3 protein. The table shows 600,000 to 650,000 distinct CDR3 sequences, with just under 20% occurring only once. The sample taken for sequencing was naive CD8+ T cells from blood, with Jurkat cell RNA spiked in. The receptors here all came from a human donor in good health. Some libraries in this study had Jurkat cell RNA spiked in. Each CDR3 is given with its conserved first and last residue. The order of the fields is V gene, J gene, CDR3 protein.

V gene: TRBV19
J gene: TRBJ2-3
CDR3 protein: CASSPDRGPTDTQYF

V gene: TRBV20-1
J gene: TRBJ2-2
CDR3 protein: CSAPDSANTGELFF

V gene: TRBV28
J gene: TRBJ2-3
CDR3 protein: CASRPITGVGTDTQYF

V gene: TRBV25-1
J gene: TRBJ1-1
CDR3 protein: CASKGLGDTEAFF

V gene: TRBV6-5
J gene: TRBJ2-2
CDR3 protein: CASSYGVGTAIGELFF

V gene: TRBV7-8
J gene: TRBJ1-1
CDR3 protein: CASTPGESTEAFF

V gene: TRBV7-8
J gene: TRBJ1-4
CDR3 protein: CASSLVVAGGDEKLFF

V gene: TRBV19
J gene: TRBJ2-7
CDR3 protein: CASSTDRGSYEQYF

V gene: TRBV7-9
J gene: TRBJ2-1
CDR3 protein: CASSYTGNEGEFF

V gene: TRBV7-7
J gene: TRBJ2-5
CDR3 protein: CASSKYTSGGNLKETQYF

V gene: TRBV4-1
J gene: TRBJ1-1
CDR3 protein: CASSHRIRDRGDEAFF

V gene: TRBV7-7
J gene: TRBJ1-5
CDR3 protein: CASSLVFGQPQHF

V gene: TRBV20-1
J gene: TRBJ1-1
CDR3 protein: CSARDSRAGYTEAFF

V gene: TRBV12-3/TRBV12-4
J gene: TRBJ1-1
CDR3 protein: CASSHPQYTEAFF

V gene: TRBV28
J gene: TRBJ1-1
CDR3 protein: CASSLMGGSGAFF

V gene: TRBV5-6
J gene: TRBJ1-3
CDR3 protein: CASSLDGIGDAGNTIYF

V gene: TRBV28
J gene: TRBJ1-5
CDR3 protein: CASHWDSGNQPQHF

V gene: TRBV4-1
J gene: TRBJ2-1
CDR3 protein: CASRNTARGNEQFF

V gene: TRBV6-6
J gene: TRBJ2-1
CDR3 protein: CASSYYRGVDEQLF

V gene: TRBV19
J gene: TRBJ2-3
CDR3 protein: CASSTLGSTDTQYF

V gene: TRBV28
J gene: TRBJ1-1
CDR3 protein: CASSEMTGDTEAFF

V gene: TRBV6-6
J gene: TRBJ2-3
CDR3 protein: CASSYSQGGDTQYF

V gene: TRBV7-9
J gene: TRBJ2-7
CDR3 protein: CASSLARTGVIYEQYF

V gene: TRBV20-1
J gene: TRBJ2-3
CDR3 protein: CSASPTATSGDTDTQYF

V gene: TRBV27
J gene: TRBJ2-7
CDR3 protein: CASSQWTSGYEQYF

V gene: TRBV5-6
J gene: TRBJ2-7
CDR3 protein: CASSSGHTYEQYF

V gene: TRBV7-9
J gene: TRBJ2-3
CDR3 protein: CASSLAGHTQYF

V gene: TRBV4-2
J gene: TRBJ2-7
CDR3 protein: CASGQVPGQGGTSGEGCSYEQYF

V gene: TRBV29-1
J gene: TRBJ2-6
CDR3 protein: CSVERPSSGANVLTF

V gene: TRBV7-6
J gene: TRBJ2-5
CDR3 protein: CASSAPGQGLVGTQYF

V gene: TRBV2
J gene: TRBJ1-1
CDR3 protein: CASHEGTEAFF

V gene: TRBV6-2/TRBV6-3
J gene: TRBJ1-1
CDR3 protein: CASSYVQGLNTEAFF

V gene: TRBV24-1
J gene: TRBJ2-2
CDR3 protein: CAYSDSYTGELFF

V gene: TRBV6-5
J gene: TRBJ1-4
CDR3 protein: CASTRDRGEKLFF

V gene: TRBV20-1
J gene: TRBJ2-3
CDR3 protein: CSARETGLSTDTQYF

V gene: TRBV4-3
J gene: TRBJ2-1
CDR3 protein: CASSQEVVRRPPYNEQFF

V gene: TRBV19
J gene: TRBJ2-2
CDR3 protein: CATRPGPQNGELFF

V gene: TRBV7-9
J gene: TRBJ2-3
CDR3 protein: CASSSTRGPDTQYF

V gene: TRBV4-3
J gene: TRBJ1-1
CDR3 protein: CASSLGQTNTEAFF

V gene: TRBV2
J gene: TRBJ2-4
CDR3 protein: CASSDEILTNIQYF

V gene: TRBV7-2
J gene: TRBJ2-7
CDR3 protein: CASSLAGLAGSYEQYF

V gene: TRBV7-9
J gene: TRBJ2-7
CDR3 protein: CASSSLLAGATYEQYF

V gene: TRBV7-9
J gene: TRBJ1-2
CDR3 protein: CASSLVRDTTSF